The clone carrying this T cell receptor beta chain was picked up a small number of times. Its antigen is not identified. Sequencing was performed with immunoSEQ multiplex PCR; in TCRdb, only in-frame clones are kept and a portion is missing. The table lists about 10,000 clones, with no singletons. Treatment was busulfan-fludarabine conditioning, a marrow graft, and cyclophosphamide on days +3 and +4. Trimming took off 4 bases at V and 7 bases at J, with 11 bases between the two ends. The CDR3 is 14 residues long. From germline, CDR1 is SNHLY and CDR2 FYNNEI. This entry is derived from a study of T cells after posttransplantation cyclophosphamide. Study-wide points: Later post-transplant blood repertoires were often dominated by donor CD8+ memory clones. TRB clonality was highly associated with recipient CMV seropositivity and reactivation. TRB overlap between skin or GI tissue T cells and blood was limited.

The source material was PBMCs, sampled after allogeneic stem cell transplant with posttransplant cyclophosphamide. V gene TRBV2 combines with J gene TRBJ1-6; unclear D gene. The receptor was isolated from a female patient between 40 and 55 years old who received an allogeneic stem cell transplant from a related donor, was CMV-positive, and had no GVHD. Some T cells may trace back to the graft donor. The CDR3 loop is CASSAPQGNSPLHF. The CDR3 nucleotides are TGTGCCAGCAGTGCCCCACAAGGCAATTCACCCCTCCACTTT.